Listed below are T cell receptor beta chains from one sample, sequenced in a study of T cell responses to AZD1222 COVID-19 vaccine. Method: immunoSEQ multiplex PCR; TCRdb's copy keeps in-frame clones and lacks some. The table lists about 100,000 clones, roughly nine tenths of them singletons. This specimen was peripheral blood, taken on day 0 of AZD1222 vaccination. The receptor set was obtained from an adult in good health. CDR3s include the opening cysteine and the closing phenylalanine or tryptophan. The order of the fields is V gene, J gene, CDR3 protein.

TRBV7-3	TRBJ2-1	CASSLDRGSYNEQFF
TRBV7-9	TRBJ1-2	CASSFQDNYGYTF
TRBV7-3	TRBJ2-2	CASSHTSGGDHGTGELFF
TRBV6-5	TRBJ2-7	CASSFGTGSYEQYF
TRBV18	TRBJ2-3	CASSPQRAKSTDTQYF
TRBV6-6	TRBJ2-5	CASSYSSGVGETQYF
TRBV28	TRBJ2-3	CASSFPLDRDTDTQYF
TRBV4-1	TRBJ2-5	CASSQPIKGRDGLLQTQYF
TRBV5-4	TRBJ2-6	CASSSDVSASFLTF
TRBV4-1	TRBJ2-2	CATRLAGGQGTGELFF
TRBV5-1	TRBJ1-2	CASRPGMGQASGYTF
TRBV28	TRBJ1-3	CASSFANTIYF
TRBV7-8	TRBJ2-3	CASSFYSGVKSDTQYF
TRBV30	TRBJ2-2	CASTWGPSDTGELFF
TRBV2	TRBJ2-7	CASQTSVLRGQYF
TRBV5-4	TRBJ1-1	CASSLAGGFGQGNTEAFF
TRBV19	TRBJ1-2	CASFGVKRDRGYGYTF
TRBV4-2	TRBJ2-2	CASSQTSGGPVGELFF
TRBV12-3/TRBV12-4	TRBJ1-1	CASSQLLSRQGFF
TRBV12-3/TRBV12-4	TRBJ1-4	CASRRGQSKLFF
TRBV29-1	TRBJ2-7	CSVGGTSGAPEQYF
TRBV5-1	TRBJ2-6	CASSDSSGANVLTF
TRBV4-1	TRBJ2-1	CASSQAGVSTFYNEQFF
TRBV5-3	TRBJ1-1	CARTRTKGPNTEAFF
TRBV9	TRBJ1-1	CASSLLVEQGPEAFF
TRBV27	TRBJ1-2	CATRRVGGPGDGYTF
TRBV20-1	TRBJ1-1	CSARSYGAFF
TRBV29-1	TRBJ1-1	CSVFEQGSTEAFF
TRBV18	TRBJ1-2	CASSPLEGQAYGYTF
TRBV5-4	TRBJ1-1	CASSSPGTRNTEAFF
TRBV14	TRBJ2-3	CASSPWAGGGGTDTQYF
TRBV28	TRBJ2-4	CASSLAQGGRGNIQYF
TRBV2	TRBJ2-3	CASRSTSGASDTQYF
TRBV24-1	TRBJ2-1	CATSVKPSSGYNEQFF
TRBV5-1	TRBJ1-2	CASSQTGNGYTF
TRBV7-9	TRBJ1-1	CASSQGQGEAFF
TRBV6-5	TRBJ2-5	CASSYEGETQYF